The sequence of this T cell receptor beta chain was determined in a study of blood T cell repertoires in COVID-19. Assay used: immunoSEQ multiplex PCR; TCRdb lists only in-frame clones, some missing. The sample records approximately 73,000 clones, around 86% being singletons. The sequence derives from a woman between 55 and 75 years old with acute or convalescent COVID-19. Sequenced input: peripheral blood.

Written as DNA, the CDR3 is TGTGCCAGCTCACAGGGGGCCGACTATGGCTACACCTTC. Amino acid sequence: CASSQGADYGYTF. The chain couples TRBV18 to TRBJ1-2; 7 nucleotides agree with TRBD1. CDR1 is KGHSH, CDR2 LQKENI, per germline. The trim removed 4 bases at V and 3 bases at J, leaving 2 bases unmatched. This CDR3 comprises 13 residues. Variable domain in full (rest from reference TRBV18 and TRBJ1-2): NAGVMQNPRHLVRRRGQEARLRCSPMKGHSHVYWYRQLPEEGLKFMVYLQKENIIDESGMPKERFSAEFPKEGPSILRIQQVVRGDSAAYFCASSQGADYGYTFGSGTRLTVV.